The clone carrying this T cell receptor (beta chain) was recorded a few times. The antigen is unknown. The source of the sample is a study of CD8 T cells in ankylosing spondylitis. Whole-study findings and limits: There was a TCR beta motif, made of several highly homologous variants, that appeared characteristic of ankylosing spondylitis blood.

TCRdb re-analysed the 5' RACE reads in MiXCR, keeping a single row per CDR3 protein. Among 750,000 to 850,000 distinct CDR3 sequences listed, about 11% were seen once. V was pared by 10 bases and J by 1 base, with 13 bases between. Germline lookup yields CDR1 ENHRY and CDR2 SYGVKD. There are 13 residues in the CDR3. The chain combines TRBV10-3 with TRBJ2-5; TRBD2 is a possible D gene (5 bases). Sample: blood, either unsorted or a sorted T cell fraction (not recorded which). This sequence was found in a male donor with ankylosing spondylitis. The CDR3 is CATTRGLQETQYF. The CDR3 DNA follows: TGTGCCACCACCCGGGGTCTCCAAGAGACCCAGTACTTC.